The 16 T cell receptor beta chains presented below share a single source sample, sequenced in a study of cytomegalovirus exposure and HLA in healthy donors. Primers: 60 Vbeta forward and 13 Jbeta reverse. The repertoire was sequenced with immunoSEQ multiplex PCR; TCRdb's copy has only in-frame clones and lacks some. Its table lists 200,000 to 250,000 clones. The sample comprised PBMCs. The source of these receptors is a girl aged 2-10 years in good health and CMV-seropositive.

The chain is built from TRBV7-8 and TRBJ1-5, with D possibly TRBD1 on 5 matching bases. Germline V gives CDR1 SGHVS, CDR2 FQNEAQ. The CDR3 covers 12 residues. V was shortened by 4 bases and J by 11 bases, with 12 bases between the two germline ends. DNA of the CDR3: TGTGCCAGCAGCTCGGTGGGGGGGGCCCAGCATTTT. Amino acid sequence: CASSSVGGAQHF. The full variable domain, completed using reference TRBV7-8 and TRBJ1-5, is GAGVSQSPRYKVAKRGQDVALRCDPISGHVSLFWYQQALGQGPEFLTYFQNEAQLDKSGLPSDRFFAERPEGSVSTLKIQRTQQEDSAVYLCASSSVGGAQHFGDGTRLSIL.

The CDR3 nucleotides read TGTGCCAGCTCACCAGGGGGACAGGGAACCTATGGCTACACCTTC. The encoded protein is CASSPGGQGTYGYTF. The chain recombines TRBV18 with TRBJ1-2, with TRBD1 identical over 9 bases. Germline V CDR1 and CDR2: KGHSH, LQKENI. The CDR3 has 15 residues. With 2 bases clipped from V and 4 bases from J, the junction kept 5 bases outside the gene matches.

The chain employs TRBV5-8 and TRBJ2-1, with 10 bases that match TRBD2. CDR3 length: 17 residues. V shed 4 bases and J 4 bases; nucleotides not matched to a gene: 11. Per germline, CDR1 SGHTS and CDR2 YDEGEE. CDR3 in DNA: TGTGCCAGCAGCCCCTCGACGGGACTAGCGAGTTACAATGAGCAGTTCTTC. Translation: CASSPSTGLASYNEQFF.

CDR3 DNA: TGTGCCAGTAAAGGGGAAGTAGCTTTCTTT. Its translation is CASKGEVAFF. This chain connects TRBV19 to TRBJ1-1; possible D gene TRBD1, 5 bases. Germline CDR1 and CDR2: LNHDA and SQIVND (reference sequence). This CDR3 comprises 10 residues. Trimming took 7 bases from V and 10 from J, leaving 10 bases between them.

The genes are TRBV6-5 and TRBJ2-7; D gene unclear. Trimming took 4 bases from V and 5 from J, leaving 6 bases between them. Germline CDR1 MNHEY, CDR2 SVGAGI. The CDR3 runs 11 residues. The CDR3 here is CASSLYNEQYF. The CDR3 region has the DNA TGTGCCAGCAGTTTGTACAACGAGCAGTACTTC.

The chain uses TRBV19 and TRBJ1-1, with TRBD1 as a possible D gene (5 bases). Germline V gene data show CDR1 as LNHDA and CDR2 as SQIVND (reference sequence). The CDR3 contains 15 residues. With 3 bases removed from V and 1 base from J, the gap between germline ends came to 12 bases. The CDR3 DNA follows: TGTGCCAGTAGTATGGGGGGATCACCGAACACTGAAGCTTTCTTT. As protein: CASSMGGSPNTEAFF. Full variable domain (outside the CDR3, taken from reference TRBV19 and TRBJ1-1): DGGITQSPKYLFRKEGQNVTLSCEQNLNHDAMYWYRQDPGQGLRLIYYSQIVNDFQKGDIAEGYSVSREKKESFPLTVTSAQKNPTAFYLCASSMGGSPNTEAFFGQGTRLTVV.

The chain carries TRBV7-9 and TRBJ2-2; weak D call: TRBD2 (6 bases). Between the trimmed V and J ends, which lost 6 bases and 7 bases, there was a span of 12 bases. Germline CDR1 SEHNR, CDR2 FQNEAQ (reference sequence). This CDR3 is built from 13 residues. CDR3 loop: CASRPVGGGELFF. The CDR3 nucleotides read TGTGCCAGCAGACCTGTCGGGGGCGGGGAGCTGTTTTTT.

The chain carries TRBV6-1 and TRBJ1-5, with 8 bases aligning to TRBD1. CDR1 MNHNS and CDR2 SASEGT come from the germline V gene. The CDR3 length is 15 residues. V shed 7 bases and J 9 bases; nucleotides not matched to a gene: 14. The CDR3 DNA follows: TGTGCCAGCACTTCTAAGCCGGGACAGGCTCGGCCCCAGCATTTT. It specifies CASTSKPGQARPQHF.

The chain links TRBV19 to TRBJ1-5, with 8 bases that match TRBD1. This CDR3 region has 14 residues. Looked up from germline, CDR1 is LNHDA and CDR2 is SQIVND (reference sequence). With V trimmed by 0 bases and J by 10 bases, 5 bases remained unmatched. CDR3: CASSIDDRGVPQHF. CDR3 nucleotides: TGTGCCAGTAGTATAGATGACAGGGGTGTACCCCAGCATTTT.

The chain is built from TRBV6-5 and TRBJ2-5; 7 nucleotides line up with TRBD1. The J call may be faulty, since TRBJ2-7 better matches the DNA end. Germline-derived CDR1 and CDR2 are MNHEY and SVGAGI. The CDR3 loop spans 15 amino acids. CDR3 residues: CASSREDRSSYEQYF. CDR3 in DNA: TGTGCCAGCAGTAGAGAGGACAGGAGCTCCTACGAGCAGTACTTC.

This chain links TRBV7-9 with TRBJ1-1; D gene ambiguous. This CDR3 spans 18 amino acids. Trimming took 2 bases from V and 6 from J, leaving 25 bases between them. Germline V CDR1 and CDR2: SEHNR, FQNEAQ (reference sequence). CDR3: CASSLPPLQPEREPEAFF. CDR3 DNA: TGTGCCAGCAGCTTACCTCCCCTGCAACCGGAGCGGGAACCTGAAGCTTTCTTT.

V gene TRBV5-1 combines with J gene TRBJ1-2; D might be TRBD1 (6 bases). V lost 10 bases to trimming and J lost 2 bases, with 9 bases between them. The CDR3 covers 11 residues. From germline, CDR1 is SGHRS and CDR2 YFSETQ. The CDR3 bases are TGCGCCTGGGGGCGGAACTATGGCTACACCTTC. Translation gives CAWGRNYGYTF.

The chain couples TRBV28 to TRBJ2-2; possibly TRBD2 for D (6 bases). The CDR3 is 15 amino acids. CDR1 and CDR2 (germline): MDHEN, SYDVKM. Trimming removed 1 base at V and 2 bases at J, with 8 bases between. The CDR3, as DNA: TGTGCCAGCAGTTTATCAGGGACTAACACCGGGGAGCTGTTTTTT. It codes for CASSLSGTNTGELFF.

The chain uses TRBV11-2 and TRBJ1-2, with 7 bases aligning to TRBD1. V was clipped by 4 bases and J by 0 bases; unmatched bases: 14. Germline V gene lookup returns CDR1 SGHAT and CDR2 FQNNGV. The CDR3 consists of 18 residues. CDR3 sequence reads: CASSSPGQLTVTNYGYTF. Here the CDR3 DNA reads TGTGCCAGCAGCTCCCCGGGACAGCTTACCGTCACTAACTATGGCTACACCTTC.

This sequence joins TRBV4-1 and TRBJ2-2; 10 bases match TRBD1. The CDR3 runs to 16 residues. V shed 5 bases and J 8 bases; nucleotides not matched to a gene: 11. The germline V gene encodes CDR1 MGHRA and CDR2 YSYEKL. CDR3 sequence reads: CASSSAGTGAFGELFF. CDR3 bases: TGCGCCAGCAGCTCAGCCGGGACAGGGGCCTTTGGGGAGCTGTTTTTT.

The gene calls are TRBV27 and TRBJ2-7; TRBD2 matches at 12 bases. The germline CDR1 and CDR2 sequences are MNHEY and SMNVEV (reference sequence). This CDR3 region has 15 residues. V lost 6 bases and J lost 4; bases outside the gene matches: 7. The CDR3 protein is CASRLGLAGLYEQYF. The CDR3 DNA sequence: TGTGCCAGCAGACTAGGACTAGCGGGGCTTTACGAGCAGTACTTC.